Sequencing of this T cell receptor beta chain was carried out in a study of post-analysis software for immune sequencing data. Study at large: Relapsing-remitting, secondary progressive and progressive-relapsing forms made up the multiple sclerosis disease courses. Study-level points and caveats: With TRBV5-6, TRBV5-1 and TRBV20-1 included, about five TRBV segments were more frequent in patients than in controls. Normalized Chao1 diversity was significantly reduced in patients versus controls. Same-batch preparations were strongly co-clustered by F measure.

Built from TCR beta cDNA, the libraries had unique molecular identifiers in them. Roughly 0.5 million cDNA molecules were obtained from roughly 1 to 10 million T cells. TCRdb re-called the PCR reads through MiXCR, storing one row per CDR3 protein. Found here are roughly 540,000 distinct CDR3 sequences, around 34% of them singletons; the top ten hold around 5.9%. Turning to this clonotype: The antigen remains undetermined.

CDR1 and CDR2 from the germline V gene are MNHEY and SMNVEV (reference sequence). Trimming stripped 6 bases from V and 0 bases from J, with 11 bases between. The CDR3 spans 14 residues. This clonotype originated in a girl under 18 with multiple sclerosis. The gene calls are TRBV27 and TRBJ1-1, with D possibly matching TRBD1 (6 bases). Material: blood. This CDR3 is CASREDSLNTEAFF. CDR3 nucleotide sequence: TGTGCCAGCAGGGAGGACAGCTTGAACACTGAAGCTTTCTTT.